The 13 T cell receptor beta chains in this list originate from one sample, sequenced in a study of blood T cell repertoires in COVID-19. Profiled with immunoSEQ multiplex PCR; TCRdb holds only in-frame clones, not every one. The data contain 250,000 to 300,000 clones, around 86% of them singletons. Sequenced: peripheral blood. The receptors derive from a woman aged 40 to 55 who had recovered from COVID-19.

The chain couples TRBV19 to TRBJ2-2; 12 bases are shared with TRBD2. The CDR3 has 18 amino acids. CDR1 is LNHDA, CDR2 SQIVND, per germline (reference sequence). Trimming took 7 bases from V and 7 from J; bases not matched to a gene: 16. The DNA for the CDR3 is TGTGCCAGTACCTCAACCCCGGGCCTAGCGGGAGGGGACGGGGAGCTGTTTTTT. It codes for CASTSTPGLAGGDGELFF.

The chain combines TRBV5-1 with TRBJ2-7; TRBD2 matches 9 bases. Germline V gene lookup returns CDR1 SGHRS and CDR2 YFSETQ. The CDR3 consists of 14 residues. The V segment lost 0 bases and the J segment 6 bases; nucleotides outside the gene matches: 4. In DNA, the CDR3 is TGCGCCAGCAGCTTGGGCTCTAGCGGGGCCGAGCAGTACTTC. As protein: CASSLGSSGAEQYF. The full variable domain, in which reference TRBV5-1 and TRBJ2-7 provide the parts outside the CDR3, is KAGVTQTPRYLIKTRGQQVTLSCSPISGHRSVSWYQQTPGQGLQFLFEYFSETQRNKGNFPGRFSGRQFSNSRSEMNVSTLELGDSALYLCASSLGSSGAEQYFGPGTRLTVT.

The chain joins TRBV15 to TRBJ2-7, with 9 bases identical to TRBD1. This CDR3 is 15 amino acids long. V lost 0 bases, J lost 4 bases, and 4 bases stayed unmatched. Per germline, CDR1 LNHNV and CDR2 YYDKDF (reference sequence). The CDR3 here is CATSRDLGQGYEQYF. In DNA, the CDR3 is TGTGCCACCAGCAGAGATTTAGGACAGGGGTACGAGCAGTACTTC. Complete variable domain (other parts from reference TRBV15 and TRBJ2-7): DAMVIQNPRYQVTQFGKPVTLSCSQTLNHNVMYWYQQKSSQAPKLLFHYYDKDFNNEADTPDNFQSRRPNTSFCFLDIRSPGLGDTAMYLCATSRDLGQGYEQYFGPGTRLTVT.

The chain couples TRBV15 to TRBJ1-4, with a weak D call TRBD1 (6 bases). The germline V gene has CDR1 LNHNV and CDR2 YYDKDF (reference sequence). The CDR3 loop spans 15 amino acids. V shed 0 bases and J shed 7 bases, with 12 bases lying between them. CDR3 amino acids: CATSRDRGASEKLFF. The CDR3 DNA is TGTGCCACCAGCAGAGATCGGGGGGCTAGTGAAAAACTGTTTTTT.

The CDR3: CASSEMEDTGELFF. The CDR3 DNA is TGTGCCAGCAGTGAAATGGAGGATACCGGGGAGCTGTTTTTT. The chain joins TRBV2 to TRBJ2-2, with a possible D match to TRBD2 (5 bases). Trimming took 2 bases from V and 5 from J, leaving 9 bases between them. CDR3 length: 14 residues. The germline V gene encodes CDR1 SNHLY and CDR2 FYNNEI.

This chain uses TRBV18 with TRBJ2-6, with D perhaps TRBD1 (6 bases). The CDR3 has 17 amino acids. Per the germline V gene, CDR1 is KGHSH and CDR2 is LQKENI. V lost 6 bases and J 0 bases, leaving 15 bases between the germline ends. CDR3: CASSQGQAGSGANVLTF. CDR3 sequence (DNA): TGTGCCAGCTCCCAGGGACAAGCCGGCTCTGGGGCCAACGTCCTGACTTTC.

V is TRBV14 and J is TRBJ2-2; D remains unclear. The germline V gene has CDR1 SGHDN and CDR2 FVKESK. This CDR3 has 14 amino acids. Trimming removed 4 bases at V and 9 bases at J, with 15 bases between. The CDR3 sequence is CASSLGIWSRELFF. CDR3 DNA sequence: TGTGCCAGCAGCCTTGGAATCTGGAGCCGGGAGCTGTTTTTT. Full variable domain (rest looked up from reference TRBV14 and TRBJ2-2): EAGVTQFPSHSVIEKGQTVTLRCDPISGHDNLYWYRRVMGKEIKFLLHFVKESKQDESGMPNNRFLAERTGGTYSTLKVQPAELEDSGVYFCASSLGIWSRELFFGEGSRLTVL.

The rearrangement links TRBV10-3 to TRBJ2-7; 8 bases are shared with TRBD2. The CDR3 consists of 14 residues. The V segment lost 0 bases and the J segment 6 bases; nucleotides outside the gene matches: 4. Germline CDR1 reads ENHRY; CDR2 reads SYGVKD. The CDR3 spells CAISESGLGGEQYF. CDR3 DNA: TGTGCCATCAGTGAGTCGGGACTAGGAGGCGAGCAGTACTTC.

J is TRBJ1-4 and V is TRBV11-2; 7 bases align to TRBD1. The germline gives CDR1 SGHAT, CDR2 FQNNGV. After removal of 5 bases from V and 5 bases from J, the junction contained 5 bases not matched to a gene. This CDR3 contains 14 residues. The CDR3 DNA follows: TGTGCCAGCAGCATTGGACAGGTCAATGAAAAACTGTTTTTT. Encoded protein: CASSIGQVNEKLFF. The variable domain in full, with the rest retrieved from reference TRBV11-2 and TRBJ1-4, is EAGVAQSPRYKIIEKRQSVAFWCNPISGHATLYWYQQILGQGPKLLIQFQNNGVVDDSQLPKDRFSAERLKGVDSTLKIQPAKLEDSAVYLCASSIGQVNEKLFFGSGTQLSVL.

This clone occurred once. The chain employs TRBV19 and TRBJ2-2; TRBD2 agrees at 9 bases. CDR3 length: 16 residues. Germline assignment: CDR1 LNHDA and CDR2 SQIVND (reference sequence). V shed 3 bases, J shed 5 bases, and the junction held 7 bases outside the gene matches. The CDR3: CASSIGGRAGTGELFF. CDR3 nucleotide sequence: TGTGCCAGTAGTATTGGCGGGAGGGCCGGAACCGGGGAGCTGTTTTTT.

The V and J genes are TRBV11-2 and TRBJ2-2; D possibly corresponds to TRBD2 (6 bases). With 8 bases removed from V and 3 bases from J, the gap between germline ends came to 10 bases. Germline CDR1 and CDR2: SGHAT and FQNNGV. The CDR3 loop spans 13 amino acids. The CDR3 is CASGGTDTGELFF. CDR3 DNA: TGTGCCAGCGGAGGGACGGACACCGGGGAGCTGTTTTTT.

Remarks on this clone: The identical CDR3 is also encoded by other nucleotide sequences in the sample. The gene calls are TRBV9 and TRBJ1-5; TRBD1 aligns across 8 bases. CDR3 length: 14 amino acids. J lost 6 bases, V lost 5 bases, and 7 bases had no gene match. CDR1 is SGDLS, CDR2 YYNGEE, per germline. Written as DNA, the CDR3 is TGTGCCAGCAGTCAAGGACAGGGAAGTCAGCCCCAGCATTTT. Its protein product is CASSQGQGSQPQHF.

This chain joins TRBV30 and TRBJ2-5; 11 nucleotides match TRBD2. V shed 6 bases and J 4 bases; nucleotides not matched to a gene: 4. Germline values: CDR1 GTSNPN, CDR2 SVGIG (reference sequence). This CDR3 has 13 amino acids. The CDR3 region is CACALAGGETQYF. The CDR3 bases are TGTGCCTGCGCGCTAGCGGGAGGAGAGACCCAGTACTTC.